This entry is about one T cell receptor (beta chain). Trimming took 3 bases from V and 11 from J; bases not matched to a gene: 8. CDR1 is LGHDT, CDR2 YNNKEL, per germline (reference sequence). The CDR3 extends over 13 amino acids. These data belong to a study of blood T cells in healthy people across ages. A second about 7 to 11 cycle PCR used barcoded and J-beta primers. TCRdb analysed the 5' RACE reads with MiXCR anew, one entry per CDR3 protein. The sample lists over 600,000 distinct CDR3 sequences; 20% to 25% were seen once. The chain uses TRBV3-1 and TRBJ1-1; 8 bases match TRBD1. The TCR sequence derives from an older man in good health. The sample taken for sequencing was blood. CDR3 sequence: CASSHGQGTGAFF. The CDR3, as DNA: TGTGCCAGCAGCCACGGACAGGGTACGGGCGCTTTCTTT.